This T cell receptor beta chain stems from a study of blood T cell repertoires in COVID-19. Background on the study: PBMCs, B-cell-depleted T cells, or T cells were the source of the cDNA or gDNA that made up the material.

The CDR3 extends over 19 amino acids. Looked up from germline, CDR1 is LGHNA and CDR2 is YSLEER. V was pared by 0 bases and J by 5 bases, with 14 bases of the junction left unmatched. Original handling: Reference gene primer amplification in the assay estimated nucleated cell counts. The repertoire was sequenced with immunoSEQ multiplex PCR; TCRdb's copy has only in-frame clones and lacks some. V, J and clone size are taken as reported in that table, and D and trimming were inferred from the DNA itself. Found here are roughly 80,000 clones, over 90% of them singletons; the top ten hold more than 1.5%.

The J gene is TRBJ2-2, the V gene TRBV4-3, with 8 bases aligning to TRBD1. Input material: peripheral blood. The sequence came from a man aged 55 to 70 with acute or convalescent COVID-19. CDR3 sequence (DNA): TGCGCCAGCAGCCAAGATGCAGGTGATAGGACAGGGTCTACCGGGGAGCTGTTTTTT. This encodes CASSQDAGDRTGSTGELFF.